This entry describes one T cell receptor (beta chain). What it binds is not known. These data belong to a study of T cell repertoires in cytomegalovirus infection. Findings and limits, study-wide: CMV carriers having the relevant HLA were flagged by cumulative public TCR beta family frequency.

TCRdb used MiXCR to reprocess the reads, holding one entry per CDR3 protein. The sample carries under 90,000 distinct CDR3 sequences, roughly half recorded once. The CDR3 length is 15 residues. V lost 5 bases and J lost 5, with 19 bases in between. Germline lookup yields CDR1 SEHNR and CDR2 FQNEAQ (reference sequence). This rearrangement joins TRBV7-9 to TRBJ2-7, with D perhaps given as TRBD1 or TRBD2 (5 bases each). The clonotype originates from a human donor in good health (CMV status not recorded). Some clones in this sample may be carry-over from other donors' samples. The sample here was CD8+ T cells from cultured PBMCs, taken from culture after CMV antigen stimulation. The CDR3 here is CASSTNSGTPDEQYF. CDR3 in DNA: TGTGCCAGCAGCACGAATTCCGGGACCCCTGACGAGCAGTACTTC.